What follows is one TCR beta chain and its context. The entry originates in a study of blood T cell repertoires in COVID-19. The wider study: Donors in the United States, Italy and Spain gave samples during acute or convalescent COVID-19. T cells, B-cell-depleted T cells, or PBMCs supplied cDNA or gDNA.

The authors' processing: It was from reference gene primer amplification that nucleated cell counts were estimated. Produced via immunoSEQ multiplex PCR; TCRdb's table is partial and in-frame only. The DNA gave D and trimming, while V, J and clone size come from that table. The sample comprises roughly 410,000 clones, about 89% of which are singletons, and 1.5% to 1.8% rests with the top ten. Seattle participants joined during active infection and were tracked over time. The germline V gene has CDR1 SGHKS and CDR2 YYEKEE (reference sequence). The CDR3 spans 16 residues. With 3 bases clipped from V and 4 bases from J, the junction kept 6 bases outside the gene matches.

Sample: peripheral blood. The chain couples TRBV5-5 to TRBJ2-2, with TRBD2 matching over 10 bases. The TCR sequence derives from a woman in her 40s with COVID-19, enrolled during active disease. The CDR3: CASSSSGGAATGELFF. In DNA form, the CDR3 reads TGTGCCAGCAGCTCGAGCGGGGGGGCTGCCACCGGGGAGCTGTTTTTT.